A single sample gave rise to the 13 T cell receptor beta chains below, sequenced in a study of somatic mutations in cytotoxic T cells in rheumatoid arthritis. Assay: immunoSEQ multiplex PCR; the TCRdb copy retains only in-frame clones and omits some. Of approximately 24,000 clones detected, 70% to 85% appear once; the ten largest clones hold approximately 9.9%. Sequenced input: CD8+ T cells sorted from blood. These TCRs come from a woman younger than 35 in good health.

This CDR3 reads CASSSIAIGEQFF. For the CDR3, the DNA is TGTGCCAGCAGTTCAATAGCTATTGGTGAGCAGTTCTTC. This chain uses TRBV6-5 with TRBJ2-1; D gene uncertain. V gave up 4 bases and J gave up 9 bases, with 13 bases separating them. The CDR3 sequence is 13 residues long. The V gene's germline CDR1 is MNHEY and CDR2 SVGAGI.

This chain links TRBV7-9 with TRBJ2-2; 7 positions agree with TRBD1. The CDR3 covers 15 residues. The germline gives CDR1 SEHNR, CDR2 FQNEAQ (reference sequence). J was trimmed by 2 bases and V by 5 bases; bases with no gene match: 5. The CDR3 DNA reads TGTGCCAGCAGCCCCCGGGACAGTAACACCGGGGAGCTGTTTTTT. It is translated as CASSPRDSNTGELFF.

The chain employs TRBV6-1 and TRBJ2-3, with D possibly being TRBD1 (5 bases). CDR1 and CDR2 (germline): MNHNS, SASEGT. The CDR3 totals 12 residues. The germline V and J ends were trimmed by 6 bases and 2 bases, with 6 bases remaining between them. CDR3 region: CASRDTTDTQYF. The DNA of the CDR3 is TGTGCCAGCAGGGACACCACAGATACGCAGTATTTT.

The CDR3 spells CASSPQEADEQYF. The CDR3 DNA is TGTGCCAGCAGCCCACAAGAGGCTGACGAGCAGTACTTC. The rearrangement joins TRBV7-9 to TRBJ2-7, with no clear D. The V end lost 5 bases, the J end lost 5 bases, and 13 bases lay between the germline ends. The CDR3 totals 13 residues. The V gene's germline CDR1 is SEHNR and CDR2 FQNEAQ (reference sequence).

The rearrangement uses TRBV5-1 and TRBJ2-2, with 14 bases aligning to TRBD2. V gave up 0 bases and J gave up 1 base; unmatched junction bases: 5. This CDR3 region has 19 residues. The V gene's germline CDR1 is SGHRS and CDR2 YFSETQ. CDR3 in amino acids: CASSLEGLAGAGNTGELFF. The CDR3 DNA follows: TGCGCCAGCAGCTTGGAGGGACTAGCGGGAGCCGGGAACACCGGGGAGCTGTTTTTT.

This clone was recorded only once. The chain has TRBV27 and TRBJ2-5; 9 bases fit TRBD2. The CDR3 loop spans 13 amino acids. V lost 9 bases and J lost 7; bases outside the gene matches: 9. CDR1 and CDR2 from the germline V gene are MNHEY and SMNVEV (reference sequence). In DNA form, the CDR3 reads TGTGCCAGTTCGGCGGGAGGGGGCGGGACCCAGTACTTC. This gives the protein CASSAGGGGTQYF.

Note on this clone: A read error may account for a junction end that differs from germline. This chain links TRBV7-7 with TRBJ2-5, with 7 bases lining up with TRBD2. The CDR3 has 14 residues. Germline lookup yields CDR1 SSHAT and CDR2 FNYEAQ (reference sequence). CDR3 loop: CASSLAPGGETQYF. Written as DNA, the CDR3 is TGTGCTAGCAGCTTAGCCCCGGGGGGTGAGACCCAGTACTTC.

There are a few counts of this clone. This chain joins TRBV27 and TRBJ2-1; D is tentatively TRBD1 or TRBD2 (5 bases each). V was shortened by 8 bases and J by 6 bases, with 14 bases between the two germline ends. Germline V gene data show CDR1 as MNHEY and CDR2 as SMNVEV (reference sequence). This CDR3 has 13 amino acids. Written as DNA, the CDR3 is TGTGCCAGCGCAGTTCTGGGGGTCAATGAGCAGTTCTTC. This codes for CASAVLGVNEQFF.

For the CDR3, the DNA is TGTGCCAGCAGCCTTAAGGTTCAGTACGAGCAGTACGTC. This sequence encodes CASSLKVQYEQYV. V gene TRBV5-6 combines with J gene TRBJ2-7; D gene unclear. The germline V gene has CDR1 SGHDT and CDR2 YYEEEE. CDR3 length: 13 residues. V was cut by 4 bases and J by 4 bases, with 12 bases left in between.

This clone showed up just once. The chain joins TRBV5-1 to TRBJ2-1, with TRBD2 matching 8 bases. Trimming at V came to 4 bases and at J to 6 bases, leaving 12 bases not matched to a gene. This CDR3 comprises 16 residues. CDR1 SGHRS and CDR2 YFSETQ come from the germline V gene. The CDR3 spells CASSLGGREVGNEQFF. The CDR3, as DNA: TGCGCCAGCAGCCTTGGTGGGCGGGAGGTCGGCAATGAGCAGTTCTTC. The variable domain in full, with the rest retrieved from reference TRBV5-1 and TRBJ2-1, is KAGVTQTPRYLIKTRGQQVTLSCSPISGHRSVSWYQQTPGQGLQFLFEYFSETQRNKGNFPGRFSGRQFSNSRSEMNVSTLELGDSALYLCASSLGGREVGNEQFFGPGTRLTVL.

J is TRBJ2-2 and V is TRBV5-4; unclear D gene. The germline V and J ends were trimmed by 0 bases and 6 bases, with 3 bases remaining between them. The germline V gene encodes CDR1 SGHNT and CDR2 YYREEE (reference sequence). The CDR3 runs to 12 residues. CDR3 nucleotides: TGTGCCAGCAGCTTGGGAGCCGGGGAGCTGTTTTTT. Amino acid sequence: CASSLGAGELFF.

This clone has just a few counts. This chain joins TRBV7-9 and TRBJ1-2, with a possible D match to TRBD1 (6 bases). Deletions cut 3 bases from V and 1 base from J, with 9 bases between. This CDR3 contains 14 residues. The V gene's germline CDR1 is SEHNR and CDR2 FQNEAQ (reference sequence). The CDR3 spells CASSLGTLNYGYTF. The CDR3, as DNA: TGTGCCAGCAGCTTGGGGACACTTAACTATGGCTACACCTTC.

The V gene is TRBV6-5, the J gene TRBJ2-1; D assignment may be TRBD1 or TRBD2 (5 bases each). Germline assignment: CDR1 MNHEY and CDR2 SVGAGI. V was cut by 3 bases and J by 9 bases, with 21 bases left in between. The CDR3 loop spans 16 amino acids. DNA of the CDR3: TGTGCCAGCAGTTATGTCCGGGACCAGATTAGTCGTGAGCAGTTCTTC. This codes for CASSYVRDQISREQFF.